The 14 T cell receptor beta chains below all came from one sample that was sequenced in a study of T cell changes during pregnancy in multiple sclerosis. Method: immunoSEQ multiplex PCR; TCRdb's copy keeps in-frame clones and lacks some. This table has approximately 32,000 clones, about 93% appearing once. The source was CD4+ T cells from peripheral blood mononuclear cells, collected in the second trimester of pregnancy. The receptors shown here come from a female donor with multiple sclerosis, enrolled in a pregnancy study.

V usage is TRBV4-2 and J usage is TRBJ2-2; 12 nucleotides align to TRBD2. Looked up from germline, CDR1 is LGHNA and CDR2 is YNFKEQ. This CDR3 region has 17 residues. Trimming cost V 2 bases and J 2 bases; bases outside gene matches: 3. CDR3 amino acids: CASSQSGLAGNTGELFF. The CDR3 bases are TGTGCCAGCAGCCAATCGGGACTAGCGGGTAACACCGGGGAGCTGTTTTTT.

The chain uses TRBV12-5 and TRBJ2-7, with D perhaps TRBD1 (7 bases). Trimming stripped 1 base from V and 5 bases from J, with 15 bases between. Germline CDR1 LGHNT, CDR2 FRNRAP. The CDR3 runs 15 residues. This CDR3 reads CASGLGAGGLNEQYF. CDR3 bases: TGTGCTAGTGGTTTGGGGGCAGGGGGGCTCAACGAGCAGTACTTC.

The chain joins TRBV27 to TRBJ2-1, with a possible D match to TRBD2 (6 bases). Germline values: CDR1 MNHEY, CDR2 SMNVEV (reference sequence). V gave up 8 bases and J gave up 5 bases, with 10 bases separating them. The CDR3 covers 12 residues. The CDR3 sequence: CASRRADNEQFF. The CDR3 bases are TGTGCCAGCCGGAGGGCAGACAATGAGCAGTTCTTC.

V is TRBV10-2 and J is TRBJ2-7; TRBD2 is a possible D gene (6 bases). CDR1 WSHSY and CDR2 SAAADI come from the germline V gene. The CDR3 has 13 amino acids. Trimming cost V 6 bases and J 3 bases, with 12 bases left between them. CDR3 protein: CASSRDSYYEQYF. The CDR3 nucleotides read TGCGCCAGCAGCAGGGACTCCTACTACGAGCAGTACTTC.

As for this clone: The junction shows a germline mismatch at one end, possibly a read error. This chain uses TRBV20-1 with TRBJ2-4; the D is unclear. The CDR3 spans 11 residues. The germline CDR1 and CDR2 sequences are DFQATT and SNEGSKA (reference sequence). As DNA, the CDR3 is TGCAGTGCTAGAGTCTTTAACACCGAGGACTTC. This sequence encodes CSARVFNTEDF.

This clone was seen a single time. The genes are TRBV30 and TRBJ1-3, with D hard to call. Trimming cost V 2 bases and J 0 bases, with 5 bases left between them. The CDR3 is 13 residues long. Germline-derived CDR1 and CDR2 are GTSNPN and SVGIG (reference sequence). CDR3 protein: CAWSPRSGNTIYF. In DNA, the CDR3 is TGTGCCTGGAGTCCGCGCTCTGGAAACACCATATATTTT.

This chain uses TRBV13 with TRBJ2-7, with D tentatively TRBD2 (6 bases). Germline V gives CDR1 PRHDT, CDR2 FYEKMQ (reference sequence). The CDR3 covers 19 residues. The germline V and J ends were trimmed by 0 bases and 2 bases, with 23 bases remaining between them. The CDR3 reads CASSLGSASANGRTYEQYF. CDR3 in DNA: TGTGCCAGCAGCTTAGGTAGCGCCTCCGCCAATGGGAGGACCTACGAGCAGTACTTC.

The CDR3 reads CASSTTIGTSGRTDTQYF. In DNA, the CDR3 is TGTGCCAGTAGTACTACGATAGGGACTAGCGGGCGTACAGATACGCAGTATTTT. The V call is TRBV19, the J call TRBJ2-3, with TRBD2 identical over 12 bases. The CDR3 is made up of 18 amino acids. The J segment lost 3 bases and the V segment lost 4 bases, leaving 11 bases of the junction unmatched. Germline V CDR1 and CDR2: LNHDA, SQIVND (reference sequence).

V is TRBV13 and J is TRBJ2-1; maybe TRBD1 (6 bases). Germline-derived CDR1 and CDR2 are PRHDT and FYEKMQ (reference sequence). The CDR3 contains 14 residues. The V end was cut by 1 base, the J end by 9 bases, with 13 bases between. CDR3 sequence reads: CASSLAGAPFEQFF. The CDR3 region has the DNA TGTGCCAGCAGCTTAGCAGGGGCGCCTTTTGAGCAGTTCTTC.

The genes are TRBV6-5 and TRBJ1-2; D gene uncertain. The germline CDR1 and CDR2 sequences are MNHEY and SVGAGI. With 6 bases removed from V and 2 bases from J, the gap between germline ends came to 13 bases. This CDR3 spans 14 amino acids. The DNA of the CDR3 is TGTGCCAGCAGCGCTTCGGGAGTAAACTATGGCTACACCTTC. As protein: CASSASGVNYGYTF.

V and J are TRBV30 and TRBJ2-4; D is perhaps TRBD2 (5 bases). This CDR3 contains 15 residues. Germline V gives CDR1 GTSNPN, CDR2 SVGIG (reference sequence). The V gene lost 2 bases and the J gene lost 0 bases, with 11 bases spanning the gap. CDR3 in DNA: TGTGCCTGGAGTCGACGGGGTCTAGCCAAAAACATTCAGTACTTC. Protein product: CAWSRRGLAKNIQYF.

The chain has TRBV19 and TRBJ1-2; maybe TRBD1 (5 bases). The CDR3 totals 12 residues. The V gene lost 8 bases and the J gene lost 3 bases, with 10 bases spanning the gap. Germline V lookup: CDR1 LNHDA, CDR2 SQIVND (reference sequence). Written as DNA, the CDR3 is TGTGCCAGTCGAGGACAACACTATGGCTACACCTTC. The encoded protein is CASRGQHYGYTF.

The rearrangement joins TRBV19 to TRBJ2-7; the match to TRBD1 covers 12 bases. The CDR3 covers 15 residues. In germline, CDR1 is LNHDA, CDR2 SQIVND (reference sequence). The V and J ends lost 5 bases and 9 bases, in that order; junction bases with no gene match: 11. CDR3 protein: CASSSPGQGAQGQYF. Here the CDR3 DNA reads TGTGCCAGTAGTTCTCCGGGACAGGGGGCGCAGGGGCAGTACTTC.

The chain combines TRBV19 with TRBJ2-1; 7 bases fit TRBD1. The CDR3 consists of 14 residues. The trim removed 9 bases at V and 4 bases at J, leaving 9 bases unmatched. Germline-derived CDR1 and CDR2 are LNHDA and SQIVND (reference sequence). In DNA form, the CDR3 reads TGTGCCAGAGCAACCGGGACAGATTACAATGAGCAGTTCTTC. The encoded protein is CARATGTDYNEQFF.